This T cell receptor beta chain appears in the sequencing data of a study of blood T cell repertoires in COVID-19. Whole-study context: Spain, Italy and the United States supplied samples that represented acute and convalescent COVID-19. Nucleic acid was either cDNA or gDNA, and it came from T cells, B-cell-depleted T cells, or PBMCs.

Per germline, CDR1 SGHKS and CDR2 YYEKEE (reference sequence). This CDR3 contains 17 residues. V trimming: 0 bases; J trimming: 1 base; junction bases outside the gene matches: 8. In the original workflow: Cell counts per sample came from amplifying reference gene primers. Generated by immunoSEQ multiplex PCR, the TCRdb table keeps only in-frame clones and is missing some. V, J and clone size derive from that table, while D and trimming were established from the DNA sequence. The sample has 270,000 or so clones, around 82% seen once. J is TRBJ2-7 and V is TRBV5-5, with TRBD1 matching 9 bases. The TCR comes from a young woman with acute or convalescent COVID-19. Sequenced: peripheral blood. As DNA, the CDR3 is TGTGCCAGCAGCTTGGGGACAGGGGAATTCGGATCCTACGAGCAGTACTTC. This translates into CASSLGTGEFGSYEQYF.